This TCR beta chain is from a study (dated by TCRdb to 2016 to 2017). Libraries were built with RT-PCR. This sample was sequenced with an Illumina MiSeq. Using fastp trimming at Q25 and MiXCR clonotype assembly, TCRdb reanalyzed the public sequencing data and kept in-frame beta chains. Entries that share a CDR3 protein sequence are merged under the most common genes and DNA. The sample has approximately 720,000 distinct CDR3 sequences on record, around 14% of them singletons. The ten largest make up just over 3.5% of the sample. On this clonotype itself: The antigen this receptor binds is unknown. The sample holds no much larger clone one base away, and base qualities are not on file.

Unmatched junction bases come to 12, with V trimmed by 4 bases and J by 5 bases. CDR1 and CDR2 are read off the germline V gene (reference sequence) as SGHKS and YYEKEE. Its CDR3 holds 16 amino acids, cysteine through phenylalanine. Only the CDR3 region is kept as DNA, spanning 48 bases read in frame from base 1. The specimen was memory CD4+ T cells from blood. This TCR came from a female donor in good health, serving as a healthy control. The sequence joins TRBV5-5 to TRBJ2-3; a stretch of 8 junction bases matches TRBD1. CDR3 protein: CASSLGTGSPIDTQYF. The DNA sequence follows: TGTGCCAGCAGCCTGGGGACAGGTTCCCCGATAGATACGCAGTATTTT.